This T cell receptor (beta chain) came from a study of blood T cells in healthy people across ages. Study-wide findings and caveats: More naive CD4+ cells and higher diversity were found in long-lived than in aged donors.

Approximately 9.7 milliliters was the volume of peripheral blood drawn from each donor. Samples had at least 6 million PBMCs isolated from them. This clonotype was seen only a few times. The antigen is not known. It was with a sample-barcoded 5' primer and a J-beta primer mix that a second PCR of roughly 6 to 12 cycles was run. Carrying 12 random nucleotides, a template-switch adaptor labeled each individual cDNA molecule. MiXCR was run by TCRdb on the 5' RACE reads, yielding one entry per CDR3 protein. Of 550,000 to 600,000 distinct CDR3 sequences in the sample, around 50% are singletons; the top ten hold roughly 25%. The germline CDR1 and CDR2 sequences are SQVTM and ANQGSEA. The CDR3 runs 14 residues. Trimming took 6 bases from V and 7 from J, leaving 21 bases between them.

This chain joins TRBV29-1 and TRBJ2-5; D might be TRBD2 (5 bases). The TCR sequence derives from a man older than 75 in good health. Sequencing was done on a sample of blood. The CDR3 is CSVPKGVRRGTQYF. CDR3 sequence (DNA): TGCAGCGTCCCGAAAGGAGTACGACGGGGGACCCAGTACTTC.